This TCR beta chain appears in the sequencing data of a study of cytomegalovirus exposure and HLA in healthy donors. Germline values: CDR1 LNHDA, CDR2 SQIVND (reference sequence). The CDR3 is 15 amino acids. The V gene end was trimmed by 3 bases and the J gene end by 6 bases; junction bases not matched to a gene: 5. This clone was observed once. PCR was performed using 60 Vbeta and 13 Jbeta primers. Sequencing used immunoSEQ multiplex PCR; TCRdb keeps in-frame clones, though not all of them. The sample has under 90,000 clones, 70% seen once. This clonotype was sampled from a woman in her forties or fifties in good health and CMV-seropositive. The chain employs TRBV19 and TRBJ2-2; 9 nucleotides line up with TRBD2. Material: PBMCs. In DNA, the CDR3 is TGTGCCAGTAGTATCTGGCGGGAGGGCCCCGGGGAGCTGTTTTTT. It translates to CASSIWREGPGELFF.